What follows is one T cell receptor beta chain and its context. Sequencing used immunoSEQ multiplex PCR; TCRdb keeps in-frame clones, though not all of them. The sample lists approximately 72,000 clones, 92% seen once, with approximately 1.6% in the top ten. These data are taken from a study of T cell changes during pregnancy in multiple sclerosis. Germline CDR1 and CDR2: MNHEY and SMNVEV (reference sequence). The V end was cut by 6 bases, the J end by 0 bases, with 15 bases between. The CDR3 spans 15 residues. The V gene is TRBV27, the J gene TRBJ2-7; D is perhaps TRBD2 (5 bases). This clonotype was sampled from a female donor in good health, enrolled as a control in a pregnancy study. Sequenced material: peripheral blood, taken in the first trimester of pregnancy. CDR3 coding DNA: TGTGCCAGCAGGTTTGGGTGGGAGAGCTCCTACGAGCAGTACTTC. Translation gives CASRFGWESSYEQYF.